These 25 T cell receptor beta chains came from one sample sequenced in a study of regulatory T cells in long-lasting Graves disease. Time point reported: newly diagnosed GD, antithyroid drugs for less than 3 months. The TCR library used RNA extracted from PBMCs. Construction of the TCR beta libraries employed iRepertoire HTBI primers in conjunction with Arm-PCR of CDR3 regions. TCRdb re-analysed the multiplex PCR reads in MiXCR, keeping a single row per CDR3 protein. The table lists about 540,000 distinct CDR3 sequences, 13% of them singletons, with roughly a tenth in the top ten. The same sample was also used in a study of T cells in Graves' hyperthyroidism and ophthalmopathy.

Specimen: peripheral blood mononuclear cells (PBMCs), collected at new diagnosis, from a patient treated with antithyroid drugs. The receptors stem from a man aged 25-40 years with Graves disease.

Many counts were recorded for this clonotype. The chain carries TRBV11-2 and TRBJ2-5, with D hard to call. V was clipped by 6 bases and J by 3 bases, with 8 bases between them. CDR1 and CDR2 (germline): SGHAT, FQNNGV. CDR3 length: 12 amino acids. The CDR3 loop is CASSQLEETQYF. The CDR3, as DNA: TGTGCCAGCAGTCAGCTAGAAGAGACCCAGTACTTC.

This clonotype was recorded many times. The chain combines TRBV24-1 with TRBJ2-5, with D perhaps matching TRBD1 (6 bases). This CDR3 comprises 15 residues. The V end lost 3 bases, the J end lost 1 base, and 11 bases lay between the germline ends. Germline values: CDR1 KGHDR, CDR2 SFDVKD. The CDR3 sequence is CATSDTGRGQETQYF. For the CDR3, the DNA is TGTGCCACCAGTGATACAGGGAGAGGCCAAGAGACCCAGTACTTC.

This clonotype was observed many times. The rearrangement uses TRBV5-6 and TRBJ2-1; 11 nucleotides align to TRBD2. The V segment lost 3 bases and the J segment 3 bases; nucleotides outside the gene matches: 5. The CDR3 length is 16 residues. Germline-derived CDR1 and CDR2 are SGHDT and YYEEEE. CDR3 residues: CASSSVLAGGYNEQFF. The CDR3 bases are TGTGCCAGCAGCTCTGTTCTAGCGGGAGGCTACAATGAGCAGTTCTTC.

The chain uses TRBV7-9 and TRBJ2-6, with a possible D match to TRBD2 (5 bases). The V gene's germline CDR1 is SEHNR and CDR2 FQNEAQ (reference sequence). The CDR3 totals 13 residues. Trimming left V 11 bases short and J 4 bases short, with 12 bases between. The CDR3 coding sequence is TGTGCCGCGAGGGTTTCAGGGGCCAACGTCCTGACTTTC. This codes for CAARVSGANVLTF. Full variable domain (rest looked up from reference TRBV7-9 and TRBJ2-6): DTGVSQNPRHKITKRGQNVTFRCDPISEHNRLYWYRQTLGQGPEFLTYFQNEAQLEKSRLLSDRFSAERPKGSFSTLEIQRTEQGDSAMYLCAARVSGANVLTFGAGSRLTVL.

J is TRBJ2-3 and V is TRBV24-1; 14 bases fit TRBD2. Germline values: CDR1 KGHDR, CDR2 SFDVKD. V lost 2 bases, J lost 4 bases, and 4 bases stayed unmatched. The CDR3 totals 17 residues. CDR3 amino acids: CATSDSGLAGESDTQYF. The DNA for the CDR3 is TGTGCCACCAGTGATTCGGGACTAGCGGGAGAGTCAGATACGCAGTATTTT.

There are a few counts of this clonotype. The chain employs TRBV12-3 or TRBV12-4 and TRBJ2-1, with no clear D. The V end lost 2 bases, the J end lost 7 bases, and 9 bases lay between the germline ends. This CDR3 comprises 13 residues. CDR3 sequence: CASSLIRGNEQFF. In nucleotides, the CDR3 is TGTGCCAGCAGTTTAATCCGCGGAAATGAGCAGTTCTTC.

On this clonotype: Because the CDR3 is missing its conserved closing phenylalanine or tryptophan, this is likely a read error. The CDR3 loop is CASKTPNQPQHL. In nucleotides, the CDR3 is TGTGCCAGCAAGACCCCCAATCAGCCCCAGCATCTT. The rearrangement links TRBV6-2 or TRBV6-3 to TRBJ1-5; D unresolved. The germline V gene encodes CDR1 MNHEY and CDR2 SVGEGT. Trimming left V 7 bases short and J 3 bases short, with 7 bases between. There are 12 residues in the CDR3.

The chain joins TRBV7-9 to TRBJ1-2; D may be TRBD1 (5 bases). Deletions cut 7 bases from V and 7 bases from J, with 13 bases between. The CDR3 has 12 residues. The germline gives CDR1 SEHNR, CDR2 FQNEAQ (reference sequence). In DNA form, the CDR3 reads TGTGCCAGCACCCTGGACAAGTTTGGCTACACCTTC. Translation: CASTLDKFGYTF.

This clonotype showed up just a few times. The J gene is TRBJ1-1, the V gene TRBV29-1; no definite D call. The CDR3 spans 14 residues. V was trimmed by 4 bases and J by 7 bases, leaving 19 bases between them. The germline V gene has CDR1 SQVTM and CDR2 ANQGSEA. The CDR3 sequence: CSVVKTFEADEAFF. The CDR3 DNA reads as TGCAGCGTTGTTAAGACATTTGAGGCCGATGAAGCTTTCTTT. The complete variable domain, with remaining parts taken from reference TRBV29-1 and TRBJ1-1, reads SAVISQKPSRDICQRGTSLTIQCQVDSQVTMMFWYRQQPGQSLTLIATANQGSEATYESGFVIDKFPISRPNLTFSTLTVSNMSPEDSSIYLCSVVKTFEADEAFFGQGTRLTVV.

The chain couples TRBV7-9 to TRBJ2-7; D gene ambiguous. This CDR3 has 15 amino acids. Trimming shortened V by 1 base and J by 3 bases, and 13 bases separated the two germline ends. The germline V gene has CDR1 SEHNR and CDR2 FQNEAQ (reference sequence). CDR3 coding DNA: TGTGCCAGCAGCTTAGGGCGATTTGTAGACTACGAGCAGTACTTC. The encoded protein is CASSLGRFVDYEQYF.

This clonotype was observed a handful of times. The genes are TRBV29-1 and TRBJ2-5, with D unclear. V dropped 7 bases and J dropped 1 base, with 10 bases sitting between them. Germline CDR1 reads SQVTM; CDR2 reads ANQGSEA. The CDR3 is made up of 12 amino acids. The CDR3 coding sequence is TGCAGCGCCCTCCGCACCCAAGAGACCCAGTACTTC. It codes for CSALRTQETQYF.

This clonotype was counted at least ten times. The rearrangement joins TRBV12-3 or TRBV12-4 to TRBJ2-4, with a weak D call TRBD1 (6 bases). There are 15 residues in the CDR3. The V and J ends lost 0 bases and 9 bases respectively, with 15 bases between them. CDR3: CASSLAGTTGAIQYF. CDR3 nucleotides: TGTGCCAGCAGTTTAGCGGGAACGACAGGTGCCATTCAGTACTTC.

This clonotype was seen many times. The J gene is TRBJ1-1, the V gene TRBV2; a weak D match, TRBD1 (5 bases). Germline CDR1 and CDR2: SNHLY and FYNNEI. The CDR3 sequence is 15 residues long. Trimming took 6 bases from V and 4 from J, leaving 18 bases between them. The CDR3 region has the DNA TGTGCCAGCAGGGCTAGACAGCTCCTTTCCACTGAAGCTTTCTTT. Encoded protein: CASRARQLLSTEAFF.

The rearrangement uses TRBV28 and TRBJ1-2, with 7 positions matching TRBD1. V gave up 4 bases and J gave up 2 bases; unmatched junction bases: 7. This CDR3 is 15 amino acids long. Germline V lookup: CDR1 MDHEN, CDR2 SYDVKM. CDR3: CASSSGGGNNYGYTF. Written as DNA, the CDR3 is TGTGCCAGCAGTTCAGGGGGAGGGAACAACTATGGCTACACCTTC.

This clonotype has ten or more counts. The rearrangement joins TRBV29-1 to TRBJ2-2, with a possible D match to TRBD2 (6 bases). Germline V gene data show CDR1 as SQVTM and CDR2 as ANQGSEA. V was shortened by 6 bases and J by 4 bases, with 15 bases between the two germline ends. The CDR3 loop spans 14 amino acids. The CDR3 region has the DNA TGCAGCGTGGACTTGGGACTCTTCACCGGGGAGCTGTTTTTT. This gives the protein CSVDLGLFTGELFF.

This clonotype has a count of ten or more. The chain is built from TRBV29-1 and TRBJ2-1, with D uncertain. There are 13 residues in the CDR3. Germline-derived CDR1 and CDR2 are SQVTM and ANQGSEA. V was shortened by 6 bases and J by 6 bases, with 15 bases between the two germline ends. CDR3 amino acids: CSVYQESSNEQFF. The CDR3 bases are TGCAGCGTGTACCAGGAGAGTAGCAATGAGCAGTTCTTC.

This clonotype occurred many times. The genes are TRBV7-2 and TRBJ2-1; 9 nucleotides agree with TRBD2. CDR3 length equals 19 residues. The junction had 18 bases not matched to a gene; V was cut back by 2 bases and J by 7 bases. Germline lookup yields CDR1 SGHTA and CDR2 FQGNSA. In DNA, the CDR3 is TGTGCCAGCAGCTTAAATGGGGCTAGCGGGATCGGAAGGTGGAATGAGCAGTTCTTC. It translates to CASSLNGASGIGRWNEQFF.

At least ten counts were recorded for this clonotype. The chain joins TRBV7-9 to TRBJ2-1; TRBD2 agrees at 7 bases. V shed 3 bases and J 9 bases; nucleotides not matched to a gene: 5. The CDR3 runs 13 residues. From germline, CDR1 is SEHNR and CDR2 FQNEAQ (reference sequence). DNA of the CDR3: TGTGCCAGCAGCTTTGGCGGGAGTCCTGAGCAGTTCTTC. It translates to CASSFGGSPEQFF.

This clonotype was detected many times. The chain joins TRBV2 to TRBJ2-7, with D maybe TRBD1 (5 bases). From germline, CDR1 is SNHLY and CDR2 FYNNEI. The CDR3 is 13 amino acids. V was trimmed by 3 bases and J by 3 bases, leaving 9 bases between them. The CDR3 spells CASSENRRYEQYF. The DNA for the CDR3 is TGTGCCAGCAGTGAGAACAGGCGCTACGAGCAGTACTTC.

This clonotype was seen at least ten times. This chain links TRBV3-1 with TRBJ2-7, with no clear D. The CDR3 is made up of 13 amino acids. From germline, CDR1 is LGHDT and CDR2 YNNKEL (reference sequence). The germline V and J ends were trimmed by 6 bases and 12 bases, with 21 bases remaining between them. CDR3 bases: TGTGCCAGCAGGCCTGGCGACGCTCTACCTATGTACTTC. Its protein product is CASRPGDALPMYF.

V and J are TRBV6-1 and TRBJ1-2; 8 nucleotides align to TRBD1. CDR1 is MNHNS and CDR2 is SASEGT in the germline V gene. V shed 6 bases, J shed 6 bases, and the junction held 6 bases outside the gene matches. This CDR3 region has 13 residues. The CDR3 loop reads CASSFTGGHGYTF. In nucleotides, the CDR3 is TGTGCCAGCAGCTTCACAGGGGGGCATGGCTACACCTTC.

The rearrangement links TRBV19 to TRBJ2-3; D is possibly TRBD1 (5 bases). Germline V lookup: CDR1 LNHDA, CDR2 SQIVND (reference sequence). This CDR3 comprises 15 residues. Trimming pared 5 bases from V and 2 bases from J, leaving 14 bases between. The CDR3 sequence is CASSPRQLLTDTQYF. CDR3 in DNA: TGTGCCAGTAGTCCCCGACAGCTCCTCACAGATACGCAGTATTTT.

The genes are TRBV5-5 and TRBJ2-5; possibly TRBD1 or TRBD2 for D (6 bases each). There are 16 residues in the CDR3. Between the trimmed V and J ends, which lost 2 bases and 5 bases, there was a span of 19 bases. The germline V gene has CDR1 SGHKS and CDR2 YYEKEE (reference sequence). The CDR3 nucleotides read TGTGCCAGCAGCTTTTTCGGCGCAGGGGAGGCGGAGACCCAGTACTTC. It is translated as CASSFFGAGEAETQYF.

The chain carries TRBV18 and TRBJ1-5; no clear D gene. The V gene lost 4 bases and the J gene lost 9 bases, with 10 bases spanning the gap. The germline CDR1 and CDR2 sequences are KGHSH and LQKENI. The CDR3 contains 12 residues. CDR3 protein: CASSLLGPPQHF. CDR3 DNA: TGTGCCAGCTCACTCCTCGGACCGCCCCAGCATTTT.

The CDR3 DNA sequence: TGTGCCAGCAGCTTATTTGGGCGGACAGGGGGCCTCTACGAGCAGTACTTC. This translates into CASSLFGRTGGLYEQYF. The V and J genes are TRBV7-9 and TRBJ2-7; 11 nucleotides match TRBD1. This CDR3 comprises 17 residues. Germline V gene lookup returns CDR1 SEHNR and CDR2 FQNEAQ (reference sequence). V lost 2 bases and J lost 3; bases outside the gene matches: 9.